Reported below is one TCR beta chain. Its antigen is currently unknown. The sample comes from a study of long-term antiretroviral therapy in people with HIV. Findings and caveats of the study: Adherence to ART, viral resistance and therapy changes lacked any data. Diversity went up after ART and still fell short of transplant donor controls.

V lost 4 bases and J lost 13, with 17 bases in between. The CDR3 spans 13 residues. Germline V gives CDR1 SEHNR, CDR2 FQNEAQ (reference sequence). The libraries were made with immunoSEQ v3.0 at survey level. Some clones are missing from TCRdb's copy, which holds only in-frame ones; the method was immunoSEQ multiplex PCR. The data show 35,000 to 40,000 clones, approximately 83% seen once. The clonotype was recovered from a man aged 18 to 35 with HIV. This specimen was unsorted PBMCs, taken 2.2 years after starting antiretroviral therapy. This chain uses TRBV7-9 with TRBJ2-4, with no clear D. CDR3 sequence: CASSSDGYLPQYF. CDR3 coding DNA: TGTGCCAGCAGCTCGGACGGTTATCTCCCCCAGTACTTC.